This is a list of T cell receptor beta chains from one sample in a study of OX40 agonist ivuxolimab in advanced cancers. Only in-frame clones appear in the TCRdb table, and some are missing; sequencing was by immunoSEQ multiplex PCR. Of 45,000 to 50,000 clones in the sample, more than 75% were seen once. The sequencing here drew on CD4+ or CD8+ T cells sorted from blood, taken in a trial of the OX40 agonist ivuxolimab. The receptors originated from an adult with an advanced solid tumor such as melanoma, head and neck, liver or kidney cancer. The CDR3 runs from the conserved cysteine through the conserved F or W. The D gene is left open where the match is weak. Not every row has a clone size; where given, it reads once, few, many or a size class.

v_call	j_call	clone_size	d_call	cdr3_nt	cdr3_aa
TRBV6-5	TRBJ1-1	.	TRBD1	TGTGCCAGCAGGGAGGACAGGGAGAACACTGAAGCTTTCTTT	CASREDRENTEAFF
TRBV7-6	TRBJ2-7	.	TRBD2	TGTGCCAGCAGTCCCGGGGGGTATTACGAGCAGTACTTC	CASSPGGYYEQYF
TRBV6-1	TRBJ2-3	medium-sized	TRBD2	TGTGCCAGCAGTGAAGCGTCTTGGGTAGCGGGGGGTGCAGATACGCAGTATTTT	CASSEASWVAGGADTQYF
TRBV29-1	TRBJ2-7	.	TRBD2	TGCAGCGCCGTAGCGGGGGGGCAACCCGAGCAGTACTTC	CSAVAGGQPEQYF
TRBV7-3	TRBJ2-3	.	TRBD2	TGTGCCAGCAGCCACAGCGGGAGGGTGGCAGATACGCAGTATTTT	CASSHSGRVADTQYF
TRBV7-6	TRBJ2-7	.	TRBD2	TGTGCCGGCAGCTTACGGGAGGGCGACTACGAGCAGTACTTC	CAGSLREGDYEQYF
TRBV11-2	TRBJ2-5	.	.	TGTGCCAGCAGCTTAGATCCGTTAGGGGTAGAGACCCAGTACTTC	CASSLDPLGVETQYF
TRBV10-3	TRBJ2-5	.	TRBD1	TGTGCCTGCGGACAGGGGGCGGGTGAGACCCAGTACTTC	CACGQGAGETQYF
TRBV7-9	TRBJ2-5	.	.	TGTGCCAGCACCCAGGGAGGCCAAGAGACCCAGTACTTC	CASTQGGQETQYF
TRBV10-3	TRBJ1-1	.	.	TGTGCCATCAGTGAGGGGGGGGAAGCTTTCTTT	CAISEGGEAFF
TRBV7-9	TRBJ2-7	.	TRBD2	TGTGCCAGCAGCGGACTAGCGCCTTCCTACGAGCAGTACTTC	CASSGLAPSYEQYF
TRBV19	TRBJ2-7	.	.	TGTGCCAGTAGTATAGGAGGGCCGCGAACCTACGAGCAGTACTTC	CASSIGGPRTYEQYF
TRBV27	TRBJ1-5	.	.	TGTGCCAGCAGTTCCCAGGGCGCTCAGCCCCAGCATTTT	CASSSQGAQPQHF
TRBV13	TRBJ2-6	once	TRBD2	TGTGCCAGCAGCCTACTAGCGGTAGGCTCCTCTGGGGCCAACGTCCTGACTTTC	CASSLLAVGSSGANVLTF
TRBV7-6	TRBJ2-1	.	.	TGTGCCAGCAGCTCAGGGAATGAGCAGTTCTTC	CASSSGNEQFF
TRBV7-6	TRBJ2-7	once	TRBD2	TGTGCCAGCAGCTTAAGCCTAGCGGGGCCGGCCTACGAGCAGTACTTC	CASSLSLAGPAYEQYF
TRBV11-2	TRBJ2-5	.	TRBD2	TGTGCCAGCAGCTTCACTAGCGGGAGCGGGGAGACCCAGTACTTC	CASSFTSGSGETQYF
TRBV28	TRBJ2-1	.	.	TGTGCCAGCAGTTTAGTGGCGGGGCTCCACAATGAGCAGTTCTTC	CASSLVAGLHNEQFF
TRBV7-9	TRBJ2-5	.	TRBD1	TGTGCCAGCAGCCTTACAGGGGCCCAAGAGACCCAGTACTTC	CASSLTGAQETQYF
TRBV28	TRBJ1-1	.	.	TGTGCCAGCAGTGCTGGCGGGGCTGATGAAGCTTTCTTT	CASSAGGADEAFF
TRBV15	TRBJ2-7	.	.	TGTGCCACCAGCACCCCGTCCGGAGGGCTTTACGAGCAGTACTTC	CATSTPSGGLYEQYF
TRBV6-1	TRBJ2-5	.	TRBD1	TGTGCCAGCAGTGACCCGGGACAGCAAGAGACCCAGTACTTC	CASSDPGQQETQYF
TRBV2	TRBJ2-7	.	TRBD1	TGTGCCAGCAGAGCCGGGACAGGGCGCTACGAGCAGTACTTC	CASRAGTGRYEQYF
TRBV19	TRBJ1-2	.	.	TGTGCCAGTAGTATGGGGGGAGCTAACTATGGCTACACCTTC	CASSMGGANYGYTF
TRBV28	TRBJ2-1	.	.	TGTGCCAGCAGTTTGCGGTCCTACAATGAGCAGTTCTTC	CASSLRSYNEQFF
TRBV2	TRBJ2-6	.	.	TGTGCCAGCAGTGATACGGGCCCTGGGGCCAACGTCCTGACTTTC	CASSDTGPGANVLTF
TRBV28	TRBJ2-7	.	.	TGTGCCAGCAGTACCAGGGGTATGCTGGCCTACGAGCAGTACTTC	CASSTRGMLAYEQYF
TRBV11-1	TRBJ2-7	few	.	TGTGCCAGCAGCCGAGCAGGGGTTGGCTACGAGCAGTACTTC	CASSRAGVGYEQYF
TRBV5-4	TRBJ2-5	.	.	TGTGCCAGCAGCCATCAAGAGACCCAGTACTTC	CASSHQETQYF
TRBV28	TRBJ2-5	.	.	TGTGCCAGCAGCACTAGGTGGGGGATTGGAGAGACCCAGTACTTC	CASSTRWGIGETQYF
TRBV28	TRBJ2-7	.	.	TGTGCCAGCAGTAAGGGGACCCTAGGGGTTAACGAGCAGTACTTC	CASSKGTLGVNEQYF
TRBV28	TRBJ1-1	.	.	TGTGCAGTGGGGGGGGAGAACACTGAAGCTTTCTTT	CAVGGENTEAFF
TRBV14	TRBJ2-5	.	TRBD2	TGTGCCAGCAGCCACAGACTAGCGGGACAAGAGACCCAGTACTTC	CASSHRLAGQETQYF
TRBV11-2	TRBJ2-7	.	.	TGTGCCAGCAGCTTGGGGAGCAGGTTCGCCTACGAGCAGTACTTC	CASSLGSRFAYEQYF
TRBV7-6	TRBJ1-1	.	.	TGTGCCAGCAGCTTAGGGCCGGTGAACACTGAAGCTTTCTTT	CASSLGPVNTEAFF
TRBV6-5	TRBJ2-7	.	TRBD1	TGTGCCAGCAGTTACTCCGGACAGGGGACCGAGCAGTACTTC	CASSYSGQGTEQYF
TRBV4-1	TRBJ1-4	.	.	TGCGCCAGCAGCCCAGGTGGTGGGGCGACTAATGAAAAACTGTTTTTT	CASSPGGGATNEKLFF
TRBV7-9	TRBJ2-3	.	TRBD2	TGTGCCAGCAGCTTTGTCTCGGGAGGTAGGGATACGCAGTATTTT	CASSFVSGGRDTQYF
TRBV27	TRBJ2-5	.	TRBD1	TGTGCCAGCAGCCGGGACAGGGGGGTTGGAGAGACCCAGTACTTC	CASSRDRGVGETQYF
TRBV9	TRBJ2-7	.	TRBD2	TGTGCCAGCAGCCCACCCTCGAGCGGGAGCAACGAGCAGTACTTC	CASSPPSSGSNEQYF
TRBV5-4	TRBJ1-1	.	TRBD1	TGTGCCAGCAGCCACGAACTACAGGGGGCCATGAGCGCTGAAGCTTTCTTT	CASSHELQGAMSAEAFF
TRBV2	TRBJ2-7	.	TRBD1	TGTGCCAGCAGACCAACGGGACAGGGGGCCTACGAGCAGTACTTC	CASRPTGQGAYEQYF
TRBV27	TRBJ2-7	once	.	TGTGCCAGCAGCACACCCCAGCCGGGCGCCAGGAACTACGAGCAGTACTTC	CASSTPQPGARNYEQYF
TRBV7-2	TRBJ1-2	.	.	TGTGCCAGCAGCTTGAACTACTATGGCTACACCTTC	CASSLNYYGYTF
TRBV11-2	TRBJ2-7	.	TRBD1	TGTGCCGGCAGCCGGACAGGGGATTACTACGAGCAGTACTTC	CAGSRTGDYYEQYF
TRBV27	TRBJ1-2	.	TRBD1	TGTGCCAGCAGTTCGAACAGGGGGCCGGATGGCTACACCTTC	CASSSNRGPDGYTF
TRBV2	TRBJ2-6	.	.	TGTGCCACCCGGGCCCCCTCACAGGGAGGGGCCAACGTCCTGACTTTC	CATRAPSQGGANVLTF
TRBV9	TRBJ1-1	.	.	TGTGCCAGCAGCGTAGAGGGCCCTCCGGACACTGAAGCTTTCTTT	CASSVEGPPDTEAFF
TRBV19	TRBJ2-4	.	.	TGTGCCAGTAGTAACGGGCCTCTAAACATTCAGTACTTC	CASSNGPLNIQYF
TRBV10-3	TRBJ2-1	.	TRBD2	TGTGCCATCAGTGCGGGACTAGTTAATGAGCAGTTCTTC	CAISAGLVNEQFF
TRBV30	TRBJ1-5	.	.	TGTGCCTGGAGTGGAGGGGCGGGCAATCAGCCCCAGCATTTT	CAWSGGAGNQPQHF
TRBV19	TRBJ1-1	.	.	TGTGCCAGTAGTATAGTAGGGGTGAACACTGAAGCTTTCTTT	CASSIVGVNTEAFF
TRBV5-1	TRBJ2-1	.	TRBD2	TGCGCCAGCAGCTTGCATGGAACTAGCGGGAATAATGAGCAGTTCTTC	CASSLHGTSGNNEQFF
TRBV2	TRBJ2-3	.	TRBD2	TGTGCCAGCAGTGATTTATCTAGCGGGGGATCAGATACGCAGTATTTT	CASSDLSSGGSDTQYF